Detailed here is one T cell receptor (beta chain). Its antigen is as yet unknown. Whereas donors were nominally healthy upon sampling, unrecorded immune exposures were probable. The CDR3 runs to 17 residues. The J segment lost 5 bases and the V segment lost 4 bases, leaving 11 bases of the junction unmatched. CDR1 is SNHLY and CDR2 is FYNNEI in the germline V gene. The PCR had 60 Vbeta and 13 Jbeta primers. Assay used: immunoSEQ multiplex PCR; TCRdb lists only in-frame clones, some missing. The sample includes about 180,000 clones, about four fifths of them seen just once. The source of the sample is a study of cytomegalovirus exposure and HLA in healthy donors. Study findings and constraints: It was taken for granted in presence/absence analyses that sequencing depth across donors was roughly uniform. One later analysis reportedly identified an Asian-associated ancestry cluster that showed fewer N-insertions than the roughly 700-donor mean. A later look showed TCR association rates differing by HLA locus, highest for DRB1 and lowest for HLA-C.

The sequenced sample consisted of PBMCs. This receptor was obtained from a woman aged 45-60 years in good health and CMV-seronegative. This chain uses TRBV2 with TRBJ2-2; 9 nucleotides align to TRBD2. CDR3 nucleotide sequence: TGTGCCAGCAGTGGGAGGGGGCGGGGGGGCTTGACCGGGGAGCTGTTTTTT. This translates into CASSGRGRGGLTGELFF.